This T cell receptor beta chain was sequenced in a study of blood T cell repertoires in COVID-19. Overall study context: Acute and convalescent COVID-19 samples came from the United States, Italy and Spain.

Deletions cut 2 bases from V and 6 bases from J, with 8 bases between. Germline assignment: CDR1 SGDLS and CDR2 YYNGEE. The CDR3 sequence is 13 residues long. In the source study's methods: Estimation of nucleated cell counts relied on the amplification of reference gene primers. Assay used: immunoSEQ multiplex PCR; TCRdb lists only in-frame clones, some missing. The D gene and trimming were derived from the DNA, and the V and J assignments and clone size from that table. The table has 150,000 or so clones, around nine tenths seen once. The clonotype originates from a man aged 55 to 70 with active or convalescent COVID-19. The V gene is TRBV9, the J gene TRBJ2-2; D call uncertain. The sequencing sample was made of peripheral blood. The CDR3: CASSVSSSGELFF. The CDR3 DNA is TGTGCCAGCAGCGTTAGCAGCTCCGGGGAGCTGTTTTTT.